The TCR beta chain described here comes from a study of Graves' ophthalmopathy and Graves' hyperthyroidism. This clonotype was counted ten times or more. Trimming at V came to 6 bases and at J to 8 bases, leaving 10 bases not matched to a gene. The CDR3 covers 13 residues. Germline V gene data show CDR1 as SQVTM and CDR2 as ANQGSEA. Amplification of TCR beta CDR3 regions used RNA transcripts. The authors performed first-round RT-PCR with HTBI primers and then a second-round multiplex PCR. MiXCR, applied by TCRdb to the multiplex PCR reads, yields one record per CDR3 protein. The sample comprises roughly 410,000 distinct CDR3 sequences, 15% of which are singletons, and roughly 7% rests with the top ten. Stable hyperthyroidism meant no ophthalmopathy within 18 months of follow-up. Certain patients were not enrolled. These were patients with other autoimmune diseases, uncontrolled infections, pregnancy or lactation.

This TCR was recovered from a young woman with stable Graves' hyperthyroidism. The V and J genes are TRBV29-1 and TRBJ1-5; 7 bases fit TRBD1. Sequenced: peripheral blood. Here the CDR3 DNA reads TGCAGCGTGATCACAGGGGCGAATGAGCCCCAGCATTTT. The encoded protein is CSVITGANEPQHF. Complete variable domain (other parts from reference TRBV29-1 and TRBJ1-5): SAVISQKPSRDICQRGTSLTIQCQVDSQVTMMFWYRQQPGQSLTLIATANQGSEATYESGFVIDKFPISRPNLTFSTLTVSNMSPEDSSIYLCSVITGANEPQHFGDGTRLSIL.